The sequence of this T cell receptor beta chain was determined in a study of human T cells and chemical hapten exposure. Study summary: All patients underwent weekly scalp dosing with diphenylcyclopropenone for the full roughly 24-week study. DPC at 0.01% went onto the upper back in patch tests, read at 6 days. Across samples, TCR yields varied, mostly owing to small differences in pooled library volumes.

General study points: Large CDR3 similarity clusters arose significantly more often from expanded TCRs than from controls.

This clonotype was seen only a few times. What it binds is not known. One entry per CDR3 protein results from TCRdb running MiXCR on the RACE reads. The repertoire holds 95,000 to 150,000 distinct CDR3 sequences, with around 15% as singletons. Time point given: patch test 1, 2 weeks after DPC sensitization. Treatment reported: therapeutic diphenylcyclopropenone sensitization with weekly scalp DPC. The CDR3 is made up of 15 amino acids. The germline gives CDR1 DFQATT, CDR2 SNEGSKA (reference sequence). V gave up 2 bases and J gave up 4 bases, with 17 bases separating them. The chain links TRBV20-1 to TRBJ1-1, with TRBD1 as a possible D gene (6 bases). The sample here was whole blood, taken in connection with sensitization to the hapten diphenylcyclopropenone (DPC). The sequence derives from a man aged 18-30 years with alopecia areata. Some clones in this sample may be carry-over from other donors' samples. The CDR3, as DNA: TGCAGTGCTAGAAGCGGGGGCGCCGGAGGCACTGAAGCTTTCTTT. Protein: CSARSGGAGGTEAFF.